The rows below give T cell receptor beta chains drawn from one sample of a study of blood T cells in healthy people across ages. TCRdb reprocessed the 5' RACE reads with MiXCR, giving one entry per CDR3 protein. The data show about 1,800,000 distinct CDR3 sequences, about 30% seen once. The sample consisted of blood. These receptors were collected from a woman aged 25 to 39 in good health. Both conserved end residues are part of each CDR3.

j_call	v_call	cdr3_aa
TRBJ2-3	TRBV28	CASISSGGPSPDTQYF
TRBJ2-3	TRBV6-1	CASTGGVQGTDTQYF
TRBJ2-3	TRBV24-1	CATSGSGTGEDTQYF
TRBJ1-4	TRBV10-3	CAIKQGVNEKLFF
TRBJ1-5	TRBV5-5	CASSLERLGWPQHF
TRBJ1-5	TRBV5-1	CASSLGSGNQPQHF
TRBJ2-5	TRBV20-1	CSAPEGTGAGVAGEETQYF
TRBJ2-5	TRBV3-1	CASSPLAGEETQYF
TRBJ2-5	TRBV15	CATSRGTSGSQETQYF
TRBJ2-7	TRBV27	CASSLSAGYATYEQYF
TRBJ1-1	TRBV15	CATSTTGRGTEAFF
TRBJ2-7	TRBV20-1	CSARSGAGLINEQYF